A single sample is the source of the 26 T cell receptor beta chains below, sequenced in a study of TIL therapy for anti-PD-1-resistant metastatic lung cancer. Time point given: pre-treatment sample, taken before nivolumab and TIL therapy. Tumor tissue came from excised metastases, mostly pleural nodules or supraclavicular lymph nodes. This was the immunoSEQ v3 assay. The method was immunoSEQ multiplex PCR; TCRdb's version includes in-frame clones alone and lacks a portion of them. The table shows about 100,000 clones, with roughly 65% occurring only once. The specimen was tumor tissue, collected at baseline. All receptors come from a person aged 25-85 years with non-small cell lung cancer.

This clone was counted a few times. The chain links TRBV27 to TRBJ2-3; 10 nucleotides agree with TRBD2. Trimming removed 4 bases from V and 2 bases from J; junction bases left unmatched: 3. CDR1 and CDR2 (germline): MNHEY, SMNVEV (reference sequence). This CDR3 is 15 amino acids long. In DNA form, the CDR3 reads TGTGCCAGCAGTTCTAGCGGGGGCTACACAGATACGCAGTATTTT. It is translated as CASSSSGGYTDTQYF.

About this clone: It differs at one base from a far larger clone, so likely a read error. CDR3 DNA: TGCGCCACCAGCCGGGGGGTAAACACTGAAGCTTTCTTT. As protein: CATSRGVNTEAFF. The J gene is TRBJ1-1, the V gene TRBV4-3, with TRBD1 as a possible D gene (5 bases). Germline V CDR1 and CDR2: LGHNA, YSLEER. The CDR3 has 13 amino acids.

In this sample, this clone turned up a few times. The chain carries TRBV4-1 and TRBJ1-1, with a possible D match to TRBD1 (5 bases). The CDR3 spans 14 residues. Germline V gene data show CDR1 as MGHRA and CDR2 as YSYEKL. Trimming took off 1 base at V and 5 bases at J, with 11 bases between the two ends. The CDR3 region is CASSQAAGRTEAFF. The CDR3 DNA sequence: TGCGCCAGCAGCCAAGCCGCAGGGAGGACTGAAGCTTTCTTT.

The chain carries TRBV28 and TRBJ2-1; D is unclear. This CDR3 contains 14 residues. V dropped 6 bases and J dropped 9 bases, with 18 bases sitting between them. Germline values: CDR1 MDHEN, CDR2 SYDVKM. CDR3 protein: CASSSPQHTLEQFF. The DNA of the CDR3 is TGTGCCAGCAGCTCACCGCAACACACACTTGAGCAGTTCTTC.

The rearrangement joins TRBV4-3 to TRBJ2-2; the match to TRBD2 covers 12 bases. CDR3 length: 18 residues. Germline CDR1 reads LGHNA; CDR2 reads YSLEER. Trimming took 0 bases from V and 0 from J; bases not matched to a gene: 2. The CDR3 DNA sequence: TGCGCCAGCAGCCAAGAGACTAGCGGGAGCGCGAACACCGGGGAGCTGTTTTTT. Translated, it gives CASSQETSGSANTGELFF.

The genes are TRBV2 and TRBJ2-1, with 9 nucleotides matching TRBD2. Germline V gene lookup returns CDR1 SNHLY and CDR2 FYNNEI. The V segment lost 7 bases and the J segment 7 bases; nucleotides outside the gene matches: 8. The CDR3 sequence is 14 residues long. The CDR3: CASNQERGANEQFF. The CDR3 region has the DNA TGTGCCAGCAACCAAGAGCGGGGGGCAAATGAGCAGTTCTTC.

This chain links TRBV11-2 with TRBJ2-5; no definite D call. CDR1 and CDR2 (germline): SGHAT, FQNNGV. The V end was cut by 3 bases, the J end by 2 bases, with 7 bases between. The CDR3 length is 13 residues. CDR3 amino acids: CASSFQEQETQYF. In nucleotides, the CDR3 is TGTGCCAGCAGCTTTCAGGAGCAAGAGACCCAGTACTTC.

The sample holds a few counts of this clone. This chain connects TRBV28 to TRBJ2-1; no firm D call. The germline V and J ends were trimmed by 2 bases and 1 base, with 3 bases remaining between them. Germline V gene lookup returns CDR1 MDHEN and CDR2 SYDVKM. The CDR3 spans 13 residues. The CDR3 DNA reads TGTGCCAGCAGTTTACCGTCCTACAATGAGCAGTTCTTC. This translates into CASSLPSYNEQFF.

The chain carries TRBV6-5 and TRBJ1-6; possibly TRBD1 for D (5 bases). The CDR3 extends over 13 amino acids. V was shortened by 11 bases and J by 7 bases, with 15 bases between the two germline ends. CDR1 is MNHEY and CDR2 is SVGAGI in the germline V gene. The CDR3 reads CAGARQLNSPLHF. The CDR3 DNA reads TGTGCCGGGGCCCGACAGCTGAATTCACCCCTCCACTTT.

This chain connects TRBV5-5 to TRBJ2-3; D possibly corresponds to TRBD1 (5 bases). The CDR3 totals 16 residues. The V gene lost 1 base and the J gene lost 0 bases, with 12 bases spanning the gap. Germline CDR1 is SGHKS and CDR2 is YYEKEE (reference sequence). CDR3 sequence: CASSLLIGASTDTQYF. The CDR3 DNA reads TGTGCCAGCAGCTTGTTAATAGGGGCCAGCACAGATACGCAGTATTTT.

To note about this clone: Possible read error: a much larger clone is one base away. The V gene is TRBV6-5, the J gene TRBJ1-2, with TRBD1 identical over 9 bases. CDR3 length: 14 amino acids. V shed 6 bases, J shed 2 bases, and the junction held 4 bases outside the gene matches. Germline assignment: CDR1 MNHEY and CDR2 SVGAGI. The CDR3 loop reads CASSAGTGNYGYTF. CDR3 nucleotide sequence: TGTGCCAGCAGCGCCGGGACAGGGAACTATGGCTACACCTTC.

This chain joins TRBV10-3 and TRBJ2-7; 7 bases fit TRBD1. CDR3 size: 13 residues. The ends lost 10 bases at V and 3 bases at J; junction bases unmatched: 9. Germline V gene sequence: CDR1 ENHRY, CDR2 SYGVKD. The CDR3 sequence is CATSRGTNYEQYF. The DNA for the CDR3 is TGTGCCACGAGCAGGGGGACCAACTACGAGCAGTACTTC.

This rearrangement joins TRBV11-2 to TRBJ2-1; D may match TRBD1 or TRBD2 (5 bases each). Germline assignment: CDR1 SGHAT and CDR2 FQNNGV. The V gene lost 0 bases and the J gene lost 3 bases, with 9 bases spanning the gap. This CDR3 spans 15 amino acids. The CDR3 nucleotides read TGTGCCAGCAGCTTAGAGGGACGGGGCTACAATGAGCAGTTCTTC. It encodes CASSLEGRGYNEQFF.

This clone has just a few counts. The CDR3 DNA reads TGTGCCAGCAGCACGACTGTGATAGAGGATACGCAGTATTTT. Translated, it gives CASSTTVIEDTQYF. V usage is TRBV5-6 and J usage is TRBJ2-3; no firm D call. Trimming pared 4 bases from V and 6 bases from J, leaving 15 bases between. This CDR3 has 14 residues. CDR1 and CDR2 (germline): SGHDT, YYEEEE. Supplemented by reference TRBV5-6 and TRBJ2-3, the full variable domain reads DAGVTQSPTHLIKTRGQQVTLRCSPKSGHDTVSWYQQALGQGPQFIFQYYEEEERQRGNFPDRFSGHQFPNYSSELNVNALLLGDSALYLCASSTTVIEDTQYFGPGTRLTVL.

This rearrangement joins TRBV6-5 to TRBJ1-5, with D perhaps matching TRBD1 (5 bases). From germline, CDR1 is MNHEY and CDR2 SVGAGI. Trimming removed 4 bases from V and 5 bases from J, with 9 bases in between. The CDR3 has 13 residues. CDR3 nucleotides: TGTGCCAGCAGTTCCGCAGGGTATCAGCCCCAGCATTTT. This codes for CASSSAGYQPQHF.

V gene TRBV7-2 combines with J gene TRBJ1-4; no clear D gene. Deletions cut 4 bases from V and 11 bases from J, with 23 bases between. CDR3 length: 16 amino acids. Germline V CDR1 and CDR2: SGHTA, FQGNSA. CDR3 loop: CASSSALRAPVEKLFF. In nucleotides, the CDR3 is TGTGCCAGCAGCTCGGCTTTGAGGGCCCCGGTGGAGAAACTGTTTTTT.

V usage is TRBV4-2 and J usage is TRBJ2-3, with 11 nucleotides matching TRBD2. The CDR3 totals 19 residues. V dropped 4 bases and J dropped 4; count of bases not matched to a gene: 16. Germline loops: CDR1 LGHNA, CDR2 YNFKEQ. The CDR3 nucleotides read TGTGCCAGCAGCCGAAACACTATTTTAGCGGGGGGGTTGGCAGATACGCAGTATTTT. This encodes CASSRNTILAGGLADTQYF.

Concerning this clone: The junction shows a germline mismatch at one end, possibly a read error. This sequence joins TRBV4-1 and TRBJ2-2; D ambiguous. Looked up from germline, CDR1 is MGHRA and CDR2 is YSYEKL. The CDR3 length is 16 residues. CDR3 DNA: TGCGCCAGCAGCCACGTCGGCCTCCCGAAGACCGGGGAGCTGTTTTTT. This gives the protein CASSHVGLPKTGELFF.

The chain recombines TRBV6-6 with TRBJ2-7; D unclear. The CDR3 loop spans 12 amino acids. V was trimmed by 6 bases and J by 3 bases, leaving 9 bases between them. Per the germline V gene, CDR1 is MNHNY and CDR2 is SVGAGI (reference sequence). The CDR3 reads CASSPLIYEQYF. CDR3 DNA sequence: TGTGCCAGCAGCCCCCTTATCTACGAGCAGTACTTC.

CDR3 sequence (DNA): TGCGCCAGCAGCTCGTTCGGGGAGATCAATGAGCAGTTCTTC. It yields the protein CASSSFGEINEQFF. The J gene is TRBJ2-1, the V gene TRBV5-1; D is possibly TRBD2 (5 bases). Germline V gene data show CDR1 as SGHRS and CDR2 as YFSETQ. V was pared by 3 bases and J by 6 bases, with 13 bases between. The CDR3 contains 14 residues. The full variable domain, its missing parts supplied by reference TRBV5-1 and TRBJ2-1, is KAGVTQTPRYLIKTRGQQVTLSCSPISGHRSVSWYQQTPGQGLQFLFEYFSETQRNKGNFPGRFSGRQFSNSRSEMNVSTLELGDSALYLCASSSFGEINEQFFGPGTRLTVL.

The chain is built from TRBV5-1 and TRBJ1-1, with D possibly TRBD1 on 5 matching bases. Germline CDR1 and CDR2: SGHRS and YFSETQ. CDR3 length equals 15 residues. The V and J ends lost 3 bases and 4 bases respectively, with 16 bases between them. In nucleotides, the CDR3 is TGCGCCAGCAGCTCCCTGCAGGGAGGAGTCACTGAAGCTTTCTTT. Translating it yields CASSSLQGGVTEAFF.

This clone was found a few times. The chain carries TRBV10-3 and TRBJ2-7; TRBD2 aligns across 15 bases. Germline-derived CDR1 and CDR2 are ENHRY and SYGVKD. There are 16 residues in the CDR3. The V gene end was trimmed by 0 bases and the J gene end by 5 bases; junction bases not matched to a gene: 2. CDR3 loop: CAISESGLAGGNEQYF. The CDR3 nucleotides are TGTGCCATCAGTGAGTCCGGACTAGCGGGGGGGAACGAGCAGTACTTC.

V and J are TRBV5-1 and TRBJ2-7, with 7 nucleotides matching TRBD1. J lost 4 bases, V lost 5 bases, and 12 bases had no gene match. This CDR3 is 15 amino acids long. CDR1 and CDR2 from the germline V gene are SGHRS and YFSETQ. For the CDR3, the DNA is TGCGCCAGCAGGCAAAACCCGGGACAGTTTTACGAGCAGTACTTC. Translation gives CASRQNPGQFYEQYF.

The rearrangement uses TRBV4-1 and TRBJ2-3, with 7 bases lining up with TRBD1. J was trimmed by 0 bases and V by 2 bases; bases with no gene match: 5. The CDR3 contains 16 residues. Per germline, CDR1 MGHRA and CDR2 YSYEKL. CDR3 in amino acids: CASSQQTGMSTDTQYF. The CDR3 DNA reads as TGCGCCAGCAGCCAACAGACAGGGATGAGCACAGATACGCAGTATTTT.

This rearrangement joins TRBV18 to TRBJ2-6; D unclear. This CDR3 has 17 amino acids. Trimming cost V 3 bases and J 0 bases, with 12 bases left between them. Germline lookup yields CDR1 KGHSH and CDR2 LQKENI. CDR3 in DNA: TGTGCCAGCTCACCCCTTGAGGTGTCCTCTGGGGCCAACGTCCTGACTTTC. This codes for CASSPLEVSSGANVLTF. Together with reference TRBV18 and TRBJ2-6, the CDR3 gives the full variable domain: NAGVMQNPRHLVRRRGQEARLRCSPMKGHSHVYWYRQLPEEGLKFMVYLQKENIIDESGMPKERFSAEFPKEGPSILRIQQVVRGDSAAYFCASSPLEVSSGANVLTFGAGSRLTVL.

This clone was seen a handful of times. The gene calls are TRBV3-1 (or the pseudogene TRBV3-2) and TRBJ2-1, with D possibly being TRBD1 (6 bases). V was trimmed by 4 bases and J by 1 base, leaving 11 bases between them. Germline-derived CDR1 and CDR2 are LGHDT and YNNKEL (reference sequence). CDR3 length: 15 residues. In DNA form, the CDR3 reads TGTGCCAGCAGCCCTCAAGGGGGTTCCTACAATGAGCAGTTCTTC. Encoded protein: CASSPQGGSYNEQFF.